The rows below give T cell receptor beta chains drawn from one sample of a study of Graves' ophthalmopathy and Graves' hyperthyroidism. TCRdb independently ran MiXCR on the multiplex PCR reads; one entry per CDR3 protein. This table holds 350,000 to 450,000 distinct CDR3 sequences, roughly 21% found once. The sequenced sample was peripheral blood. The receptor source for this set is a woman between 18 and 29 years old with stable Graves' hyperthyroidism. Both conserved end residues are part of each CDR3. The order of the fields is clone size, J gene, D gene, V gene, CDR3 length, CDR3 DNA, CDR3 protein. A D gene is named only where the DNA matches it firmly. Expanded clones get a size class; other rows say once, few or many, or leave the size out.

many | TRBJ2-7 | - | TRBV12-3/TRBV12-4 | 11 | TGTGCCAGCAGTTCCTGGCCCGAGCAGTACTTC | CASSSWPEQYF
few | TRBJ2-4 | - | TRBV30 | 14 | TGTGCCTGGAGCAAAAGTGCGGGTCGAAACATTAAGTACTTC | CAWSKSAGRNIKYF
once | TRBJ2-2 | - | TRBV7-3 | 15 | TGTGCCAGCAGCGAATTATCGCGCGAGGGCGGGGAGCTGTTTTTT | CASSELSREGGELFF
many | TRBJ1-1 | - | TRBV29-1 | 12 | TGCAGCGTTGAATGGAGGGAGTTTGAAGCTTTCTTT | CSVEWREFEAFF
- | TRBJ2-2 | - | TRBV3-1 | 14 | TGTGTCAGCAGCCAGACCCAGAGGACCGGGGAGCTGTTTTTT | CVSSQTQRTGELFF
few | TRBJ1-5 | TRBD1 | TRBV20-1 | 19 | TGCAGTGCTAGAGGAGGTGGGGGACAGGGGGAGGATAGCAATCAGCCCCAGCATTTT | CSARGGGGQGEDSNQPQHF
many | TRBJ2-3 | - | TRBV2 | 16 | TGTGCCAGCAGTGAATTGTCTGATATCAGCACAGATACGCAGTATTTT | CASSELSDISTDTQYF
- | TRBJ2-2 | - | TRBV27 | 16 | TGTGCCACCACGGTCTCCGGGACGACCAACACCGGGGAGCTGTTTTTT | CATTVSGTTNTGELFF
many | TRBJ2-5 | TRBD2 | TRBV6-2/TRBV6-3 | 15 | TGTGCCAGCAGAGGGACTAGCGGGAGTGGAGAGACCCAGTACTTC | CASRGTSGSGETQYF
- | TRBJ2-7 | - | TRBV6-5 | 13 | TGTGCCAGCAGTTACGTCCAGGGCGGAGAGCAGTACTTC | CASSYVQGGEQYF
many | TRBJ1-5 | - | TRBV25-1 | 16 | TGTGCCAGCAGTGATCGCCGGGACGGGAGCAATCAGCCCCAGCATTTT | CASSDRRDGSNQPQHF
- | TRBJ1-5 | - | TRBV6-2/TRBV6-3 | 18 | TGTGCCAGCAGCTTACTTCCTCCAGTCGATTATAGCAATCAGCCCCAGCATTTT | CASSLLPPVDYSNQPQHF
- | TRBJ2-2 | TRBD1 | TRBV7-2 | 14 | TGTGCCAGCACCGACAGGGGTCGGGGCGGGGAGCTGTTTTTT | CASTDRGRGGELFF
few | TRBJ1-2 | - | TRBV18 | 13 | TGTGCCAGCTCACCAGACAGCTACTATGGCTACACCTTC | CASSPDSYYGYTF
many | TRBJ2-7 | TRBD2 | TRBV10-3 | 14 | TGTGCCATCAGTGGGGCTAGCGGGAACTACGAGCAGTACTTC | CAISGASGNYEQYF
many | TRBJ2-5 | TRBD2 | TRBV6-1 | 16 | TGTGCCAGCAGTGAAAAGGAGCGGGAGGGCCCAGAGACCCAGTACTTC | CASSEKEREGPETQYF
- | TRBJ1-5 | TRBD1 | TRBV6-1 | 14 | TGTGCCAGCAGTGAAGTCCCCACAGGGGCCTTACAGCATTTT | CASSEVPTGALQHF